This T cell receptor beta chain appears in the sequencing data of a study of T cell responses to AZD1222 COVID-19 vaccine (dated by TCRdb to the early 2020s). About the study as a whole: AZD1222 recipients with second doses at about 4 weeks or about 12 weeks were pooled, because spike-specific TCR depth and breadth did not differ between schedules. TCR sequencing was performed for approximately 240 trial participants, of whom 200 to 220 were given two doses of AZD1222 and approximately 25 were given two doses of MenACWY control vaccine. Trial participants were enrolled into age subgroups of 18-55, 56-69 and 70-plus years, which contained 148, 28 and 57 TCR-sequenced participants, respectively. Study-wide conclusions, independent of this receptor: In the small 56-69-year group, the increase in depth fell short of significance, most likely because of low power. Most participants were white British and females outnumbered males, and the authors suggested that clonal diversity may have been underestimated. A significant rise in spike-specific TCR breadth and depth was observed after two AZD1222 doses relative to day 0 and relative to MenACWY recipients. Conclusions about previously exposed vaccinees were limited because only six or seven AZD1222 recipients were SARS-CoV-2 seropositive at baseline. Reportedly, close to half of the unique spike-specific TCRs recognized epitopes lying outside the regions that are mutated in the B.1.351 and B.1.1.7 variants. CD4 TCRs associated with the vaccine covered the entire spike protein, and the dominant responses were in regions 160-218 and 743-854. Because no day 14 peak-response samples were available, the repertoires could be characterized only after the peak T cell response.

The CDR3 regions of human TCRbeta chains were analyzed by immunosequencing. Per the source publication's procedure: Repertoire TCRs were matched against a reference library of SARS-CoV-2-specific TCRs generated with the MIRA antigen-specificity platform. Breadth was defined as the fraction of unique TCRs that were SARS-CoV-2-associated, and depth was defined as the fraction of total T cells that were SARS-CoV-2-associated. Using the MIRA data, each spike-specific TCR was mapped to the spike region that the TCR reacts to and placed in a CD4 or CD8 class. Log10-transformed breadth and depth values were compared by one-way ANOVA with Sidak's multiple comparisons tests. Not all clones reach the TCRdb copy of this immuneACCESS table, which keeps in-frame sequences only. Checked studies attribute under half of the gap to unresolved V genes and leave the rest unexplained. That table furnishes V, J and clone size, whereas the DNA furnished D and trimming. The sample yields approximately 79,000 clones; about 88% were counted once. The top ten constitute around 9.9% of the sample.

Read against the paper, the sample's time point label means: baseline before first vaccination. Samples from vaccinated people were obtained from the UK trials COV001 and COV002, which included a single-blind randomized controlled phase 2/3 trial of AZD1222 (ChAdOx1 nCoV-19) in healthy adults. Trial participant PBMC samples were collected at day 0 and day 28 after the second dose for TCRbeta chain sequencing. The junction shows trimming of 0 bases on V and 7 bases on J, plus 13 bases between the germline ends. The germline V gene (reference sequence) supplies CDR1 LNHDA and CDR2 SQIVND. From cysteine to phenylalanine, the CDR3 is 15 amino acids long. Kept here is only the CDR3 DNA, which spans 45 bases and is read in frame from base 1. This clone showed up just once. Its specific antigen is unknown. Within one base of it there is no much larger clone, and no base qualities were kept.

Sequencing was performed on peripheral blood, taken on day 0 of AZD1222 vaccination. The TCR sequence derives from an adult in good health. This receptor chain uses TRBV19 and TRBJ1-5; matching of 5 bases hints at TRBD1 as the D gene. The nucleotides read TGTGCCAGTAGTATAGAGGGACGGGCCTGGCAGCCCCAGCATTTT. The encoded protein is CASSIEGRAWQPQHF.